This is a list of T cell receptor beta chains from one sample in a study of Graves' ophthalmopathy and Graves' hyperthyroidism. TCRdb used MiXCR to reprocess the multiplex PCR reads, holding one entry per CDR3 protein. The sample lists 400,000 to 500,000 distinct CDR3 sequences; 21% were seen once. The sequenced material came from peripheral blood. The receptors were gathered from a woman aged 18-29 years with stable Graves' hyperthyroidism. Each CDR3 is given with its conserved first and last residue. D genes are given only for firm matches. The size entry is marked missing in some rows and otherwise reads once, few, many or a size class.

TRBV20-1	many	TRBD2	TRBJ2-7	CSARAGTRSSYEQYF	TGCAGTGCTAGAGCCGGGACTAGGAGCTCCTACGAGCAGTACTTC
TRBV12-3/TRBV12-4	many	NA	TRBJ2-6	CASSLDRWGTGANVLTF	TGTGCCAGCAGTTTAGATCGCTGGGGGACAGGGGCCAACGTCCTGACTTTC
TRBV28	many	TRBD1	TRBJ1-6	CAHRGGSVNSPLHF	TGTGCCCACAGGGGGGGGTCGGTCAATTCACCCCTCCACTTT
TRBV11-3	many	NA	TRBJ1-1	CASSSRGPEAFF	TGTGCCAGCAGCAGCCGGGGCCCTGAAGCTTTCTTT
TRBV28	NA	NA	TRBJ1-2	CATSGYGYTF	TGTGCCACTTCAGGCTATGGCTACACCTTC
TRBV12-3/TRBV12-4	many	NA	TRBJ2-1	CASSLNRDEQFF	TGTGCCAGCAGTTTAAACCGGGATGAGCAGTTCTTC
TRBV6-2/TRBV6-3	NA	TRBD2	TRBJ2-2	CASVRASGYLNTGELFF	TGTGCCAGCGTTCGGGCTAGCGGGTATCTGAACACCGGGGAGCTGTTTTTT
TRBV19	NA	NA	TRBJ1-2	CASTGTLQHGYTF	TGTGCCAGTACCGGGACCCTCCAACATGGCTACACCTTC
TRBV20-1	NA	TRBD2	TRBJ2-7	CSARAPGLAGFSSYEQYF	TGCAGTGCTAGGGCACCGGGACTAGCGGGGTTCAGCTCCTACGAGCAGTACTTC
TRBV11-2	NA	TRBD2	TRBJ2-7	CASSFGTSGMGYEQYF	TGTGCCAGCAGCTTCGGGACTAGCGGGATGGGCTACGAGCAGTACTTC
TRBV7-9	NA	NA	TRBJ1-2	CASSFKGSDYGYTF	TGTGCCAGCAGCTTCAAGGGTTCGGACTATGGTTACACCTTC
TRBV11-2	many	TRBD2	TRBJ2-7	CASSPLTGGPYEQYF	TGTGCCAGCAGCCCATTAACGGGAGGGCCCTACGAGCAGTACTTC
TRBV4-1	NA	NA	TRBJ2-5	CASSQVTGPETQYF	TGCGCCAGCAGCCAAGTAACGGGACCCGAGACCCAGTACTTC
TRBV4-1	many	TRBD2	TRBJ2-4	CASSQDRLADQYF	TGCGCCAGCAGCCAAGATCGTCTAGCGGATCAGTACTTC
TRBV2	many	NA	TRBJ2-4	CASSEVGRAAKNIQYF	TGTGCCAGCAGTGAAGTTGGCCGGGCAGCCAAAAACATTCAGTACTTC
TRBV29-1	many	TRBD2	TRBJ2-5	CSVEYRGRAETQYF	TGCAGCGTTGAGTACCGGGGGAGGGCGGAGACCCAGTACTTC
TRBV28	many	NA	TRBJ2-2	CASVSNTGELFF	TGTGCCAGCGTCTCGAACACCGGGGAGCTGTTTTTT
TRBV12-3/TRBV12-4	many	NA	TRBJ1-1	CASSGGGTFF	TGTGCCAGCAGCGGGGGGGGAACTTTCTTT
TRBV20-1	many	TRBD1	TRBJ2-2	CSARPGGMSGELFF	TGCAGTGCTAGGCCAGGGGGCATGTCCGGGGAGCTGTTTTTT
TRBV7-2	many	NA	TRBJ2-5	CASSSAGGYVGTQYF	TGTGCCAGCAGCTCCGCCGGTGGGTACGTCGGGACCCAGTACTTC
TRBV7-3	many	TRBD1	TRBJ2-7	CARDREKGLEQYF	TGTGCCAGGGACAGGGAGAAGGGTTTGGAGCAGTACTTC
TRBV30	NA	NA	TRBJ1-2	CAWSVLEGTYYGYTF	TGTGCCTGGAGTGTACTTGAAGGGACCTACTATGGCTACACCTTC
TRBV3-1	NA	TRBD2	TRBJ2-5	CASSQVASGGWKETQYF	TGTGCCAGCAGCCAAGTGGCTAGCGGGGGGTGGAAAGAGACCCAGTACTTC
TRBV7-3	NA	TRBD1	TRBJ2-2	CASSSDRGETGELFF	TGTGCCAGCAGCTCGGACAGGGGAGAGACCGGGGAGCTGTTTTTT
TRBV4-1	many	NA	TRBJ1-5	CASSQLNQPQHF	TGCGCCAGCAGCCAACTTAATCAGCCCCAGCATTTT
TRBV5-1	many	TRBD2	TRBJ2-7	CASSEGLAGVEQYF	TGCGCCAGCAGCGAGGGACTAGCGGGAGTCGAGCAGTACTTC
TRBV12-3/TRBV12-4	NA	TRBD1	TRBJ1-1	CASSIGTAIEAFF	TGTGCCAGCAGCATCGGGACAGCCATCGAAGCTTTCTTT
TRBV28	NA	NA	TRBJ1-1	CASSPTSPMNTEAFF	TGTGCCAGCAGTCCCACGAGTCCTATGAACACTGAAGCTTTCTTT
TRBV6-1	many	NA	TRBJ1-2	CASTPRGSSDGYTF	TGTGCCAGCACCCCGAGGGGGAGTAGCGATGGCTACACCTTC
TRBV10-3	NA	NA	TRBJ2-7	CAISTPSYEQYF	TGTGCCATCAGTACCCCCTCCTACGAGCAGTACTTC
TRBV6-2/TRBV6-3	many	NA	TRBJ2-5	CASSYSIGGETQYF	TGTGCCAGCAGTTACTCGATCGGGGGAGAGACCCAGTACTTC
TRBV7-2	many	NA	TRBJ1-3	CASSSRTAGNTIYF	TGTGCCAGCAGCTCGCGGACCGCTGGAAACACCATATATTTT
TRBV11-2	many	TRBD2	TRBJ2-7	CASSLDGGGRPYEQYF	TGTGCCAGCAGCTTAGATGGGGGAGGGAGGCCCTACGAGCAGTACTTC
TRBV20-1	many	TRBD1	TRBJ1-1	CSARTVRDRVTEAFF	TGCAGTGCTAGAACGGTCCGGGACAGGGTAACTGAAGCTTTCTTT
TRBV6-5	NA	NA	TRBJ1-1	CASSYGPNEAFF	TGTGCCAGCAGTTATGGACCCAATGAAGCTTTCTTT
TRBV5-6	many	NA	TRBJ2-6	CASSQDTSGANVLTF	TGTGCCAGCAGCCAAGACACCTCTGGGGCCAACGTCCTGACTTTC
TRBV12-1	few	NA	TRBJ2-2	CASSFPTGTEATSGSGTGELFF	TGTGCCAGTAGCTTTCCGACCGGGACAGAAGCCACTAGCGGCAGCGGGACCGGGGAGCTGTTTTTT
TRBV27	many	NA	TRBJ2-2	CASSSLRGGTAGELFF	TGTGCCAGCAGTTCTCTACGGGGCGGGACGGCCGGGGAGCTGTTTTTT
TRBV19	many	NA	TRBJ2-7	CASTGIAGEQYF	TGTGCCAGTACAGGGATCGCTGGCGAGCAGTACTTC
TRBV2	NA	NA	TRBJ2-7	CASIPYYDQYF	TGTGCCAGCATCCCCTACTACGATCAGTACTTC
TRBV11-2	NA	NA	TRBJ1-2	CASSLDTERFYGYTF	TGTGCCAGCAGCTTAGATACGGAAAGATTCTATGGCTACACCTTC
TRBV25-1	NA	NA	TRBJ2-5	CASSDTGWGETQYF	TGTGCCAGCAGTGATACAGGTTGGGGAGAGACCCAGTACTTC